This T cell receptor (beta chain) was captured by sequencing in a study of blood T cell repertoires in COVID-19. About the research overall: From T cells, B-cell-depleted T cells, or PBMCs came the material, which was cDNA or gDNA.

Germline assignment: CDR1 LGHNA and CDR2 YNFKEQ. Trimming removed 8 bases at V and 3 bases at J, with 11 bases between. This CDR3 has 14 amino acids. Individuals aged roughly 18 to 90 years were recruited from approximately 22 US areas. In assigning cohorts, the study relied on participant-reported clinical history. As handled by the study authors: Quantification of nucleated cells was approximated via reference gene primer amplification. Sequencing was performed with immunoSEQ multiplex PCR; in TCRdb, only in-frame clones are kept and a portion is missing. That table gives V, J and clone size, and the DNA gave D and trimming. Among 140,000 or so clones listed, 80% to 90% were seen once. The table lists this clone with a count of one.

The material sequenced was PBMCs or T cells enriched from blood (not recorded which). The chain employs TRBV4-2 and TRBJ1-6, with D hard to call. The TCR sequence derives from a man between 60 and 70 years old who had recovered from COVID-19. The CDR3 sequence: CASRGLVYNSPLHF. CDR3 nucleotides: TGTGCCAGCCGCGGACTGGTCTATAATTCACCCCTCCACTTT.